Listed below are T cell receptor beta chains from one sample, sequenced in a study of early T cells in non-severe SARS-CoV-2 infection. TCRdb re-called the 5' RACE reads with MiXCR, one entry per CDR3 protein. The sample has around 40,000 distinct CDR3 sequences; around 6.5% are singletons. The sequenced sample was whole blood. These receptors were obtained from an adult who was a healthcare worker with PCR-confirmed SARS-CoV-2 infection or an uninfected control (not recorded which). The CDR3 runs from the conserved cysteine through the conserved F or W. A D gene is named only where the DNA matches it firmly. Where a row states a size, it is once, few, many or the class of an expanded clone; other rows omit it.

TRBV28	.	TRBJ2-1	.	CAGSDGNSYNEQFF	TGTGCTGGATCGGACGGTAACTCCTACAATGAGCAGTTCTTC
TRBV6-1	few	TRBJ1-3	.	CASSNRDVGNTIYF	TGTGCCAGCAGTAACCGGGACGTCGGAAACACCATATATTTT
TRBV2	medium-sized	TRBJ1-5	.	CASSDWGTNQPQHF	TGTGCCAGCAGTGATTGGGGCACCAATCAGCCCCAGCATTTT
TRBV5-1	many	TRBJ2-1	.	CASSLRQGTYNEQFF	TGCGCCAGCAGCTTGCGGCAGGGTACCTACAATGAGCAGTTCTTC
TRBV6-6	many	TRBJ2-6	TRBD2	CASSYSSGRNSGANVLTF	TGTGCCAGCAGTTATTCTAGCGGGAGAAACTCTGGGGCCAACGTCCTGACTTTC
TRBV10-2	many	TRBJ1-6	.	CASTRQTSNSPLHF	TGCGCCAGCACCCGACAGACCTCTAATTCACCCCTCCACTTT
TRBV5-1	few	TRBJ2-7	.	CASSLDPTRAPVEQYF	TGCGCCAGCAGCTTGGACCCGACTAGGGCCCCAGTCGAGCAGTACTTC
TRBV12-3/TRBV12-4	many	TRBJ2-2	TRBD1	CASIDRGLITGELFF	TGTGCCAGCATAGACAGGGGGCTAATCACCGGGGAGCTGTTTTTT
TRBV11-2	few	TRBJ2-2	TRBD2	CASSPAGLLTANTGELFF	TGTGCCAGCAGCCCAGCGGGACTTTTAACCGCGAACACCGGGGAGCTGTTTTTT
TRBV6-1	.	TRBJ2-2	TRBD2	CASSGRADTGELFF	TGTGCCAGTAGCGGGAGGGCCGACACCGGGGAGCTGTTTTTT
TRBV5-1	few	TRBJ2-7	.	CASSLVASTYEQYF	TGCGCCAGCAGCTTGGTGGCCTCCACCTACGAGCAGTACTTC
TRBV7-8	many	TRBJ1-5	.	CASSLSPGLRGNQPQHF	TGTGCCAGCAGCTTATCCCCCGGGTTGCGGGGCAATCAGCCCCAGCATTTT
TRBV28	.	TRBJ2-2	TRBD2	CASHSSGSVGELFF	TGTGCCAGCCACTCAAGCGGGAGTGTCGGGGAGCTGTTTTTT
TRBV20-1	.	TRBJ2-1	TRBD1	CSASVGTAYRNEQFF	TGCAGTGCTAGCGTTGGGACAGCTTACAGGAATGAGCAGTTCTTC
TRBV12-3/TRBV12-4	many	TRBJ2-6	.	CASSLAGANVLTF	TGTGCCAGCAGCCTCGCTGGGGCCAACGTCCTGACTTTC
TRBV6-6	many	TRBJ1-6	TRBD1	CASFPRGIGNSPLHF	TGTGCCAGCTTTCCCAGGGGGATCGGTAATTCACCCCTCCACTTT
TRBV10-3	many	TRBJ2-7	.	CAIKEGQVRSYEQYF	TGTGCCATCAAGGAAGGCCAAGTCCGTTCCTACGAGCAGTACTTC